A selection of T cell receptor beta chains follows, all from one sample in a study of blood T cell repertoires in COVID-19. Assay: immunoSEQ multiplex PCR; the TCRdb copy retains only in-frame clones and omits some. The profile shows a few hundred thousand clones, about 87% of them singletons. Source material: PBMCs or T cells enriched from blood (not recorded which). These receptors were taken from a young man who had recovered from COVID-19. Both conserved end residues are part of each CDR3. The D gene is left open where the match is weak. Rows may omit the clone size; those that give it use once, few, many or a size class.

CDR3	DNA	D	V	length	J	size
CASSTGTGHSGNTIYF	TGCGCCAGCAGCACCGGGACAGGGCACTCTGGAAACACCATATATTTT	TRBD1	TRBV5-1	16	TRBJ1-3	NA
CASSLAVGVHYGYTF	TGTGCCAGCAGCTTAGCGGTAGGGGTTCACTATGGCTACACCTTC	NA	TRBV7-9	15	TRBJ1-2	NA
CASSVTGTQPQHF	TGTGCCAGTAGTGTTACAGGGACTCAGCCCCAGCATTTT	NA	TRBV19	13	TRBJ1-5	NA
CASRTNRPGGGGYTF	TGTGCCAGCAGGACGAACCGGCCAGGGGGTGGTGGCTACACCTTC	TRBD1	TRBV7-2	15	TRBJ1-2	few
CASSPGQDYGYTF	TGTGCCAGCTCACCAGGCCAGGACTATGGCTACACCTTC	NA	TRBV18	13	TRBJ1-2	NA
CASSDGRRWTRTSHNEQFF	TGTGCCAGCAGTGATGGGCGACGTTGGACTCGCACCAGCCACAATGAGCAGTTCTTC	NA	TRBV6-1	19	TRBJ2-1	NA
CASSLAGVRGYEQYF	TGTGCCAGCAGCTTAGCTGGGGTAAGGGGCTACGAGCAGTACTTC	NA	TRBV7-9	15	TRBJ2-7	NA
CASSLPRQGGTEAFF	TGCGCCAGCAGCTTGCCGAGACAGGGAGGCACTGAAGCTTTCTTT	TRBD1	TRBV5-1	15	TRBJ1-1	NA
CASSLASGGPQETQYF	TGCGCCAGCAGCTTGGCTAGCGGGGGCCCCCAAGAGACCCAGTACTTC	TRBD2	TRBV5-1	16	TRBJ2-5	NA
CASSQDREEQYF	TGTGCCAGCAGCCAAGATCGGGAGGAGCAGTACTTC	NA	TRBV4-2	12	TRBJ2-7	NA
CASAEIGVSYTF	TGTGCCAGTGCCGAAATCGGTGTGAGCTACACCTTC	NA	TRBV19	12	TRBJ1-2	few
CATQKGAGNTIYF	TGTGCCACCCAAAAGGGGGCTGGAAACACCATATATTTT	NA	TRBV15	13	TRBJ1-3	NA
CASKGTGGGIFTEAFF	TGTGCCAGTAAGGGGACAGGGGGCGGAATTTTCACTGAAGCTTTCTTT	TRBD1	TRBV2	16	TRBJ1-1	NA
CASSLWGGRENQPQHF	TGTGCCAGCAGTTTATGGGGAGGCAGGGAGAATCAGCCCCAGCATTTT	NA	TRBV27	16	TRBJ1-5	NA
CASSSRDSRTFF	TGTGCCAGCAGCTCCCGGGACAGTAGGACTTTCTTT	TRBD1	TRBV7-9	12	TRBJ1-1	NA
CASSKDRGTEAFF	TGTGCCAGCAGCAAAGACAGGGGGACTGAAGCTTTCTTT	TRBD1	TRBV7-9	13	TRBJ1-1	NA
CASSLGQVSNSPLHF	TGCGCCAGCAGCTTAGGACAAGTCAGTAATTCACCCCTCCACTTT	NA	TRBV5-1	15	TRBJ1-6	NA
CASSPAVSGNTIYF	TGTGCCAGCTCACCAGCGGTCAGTGGAAACACCATATATTTT	NA	TRBV18	14	TRBJ1-3	NA
CASSSGSLNEKLFF	TGCGCCAGCAGCTCCGGGTCCCTTAATGAAAAACTGTTTTTT	NA	TRBV5-1	14	TRBJ1-4	NA
CASSQYPPGGSWNEKLFF	TGTGCCAGCAGCCAATACCCACCCGGAGGCAGCTGGAATGAAAAACTGTTTTTT	NA	TRBV3-1/TRBV3-2	18	TRBJ1-4	NA
CASSEIEGGAGYTF	TGTGCCAGCAGTGAAATCGAGGGCGGAGCTGGCTACACCTTC	NA	TRBV6-1	14	TRBJ1-2	NA
CAWGQGMDQPQHF	TGTGCCTGGGGCCAGGGTATGGATCAGCCCCAGCATTTT	NA	TRBV30	13	TRBJ1-5	once
CAIRTATDTQYF	TGTGCCATCAGAACAGCCACAGATACGCAGTATTTT	NA	TRBV10-3	12	TRBJ2-3	NA
CASSLAGDRGEKLFF	TGCGCCAGCAGCTTGGCCGGAGACAGGGGTGAAAAACTGTTTTTT	TRBD1	TRBV5-1	15	TRBJ1-4	NA